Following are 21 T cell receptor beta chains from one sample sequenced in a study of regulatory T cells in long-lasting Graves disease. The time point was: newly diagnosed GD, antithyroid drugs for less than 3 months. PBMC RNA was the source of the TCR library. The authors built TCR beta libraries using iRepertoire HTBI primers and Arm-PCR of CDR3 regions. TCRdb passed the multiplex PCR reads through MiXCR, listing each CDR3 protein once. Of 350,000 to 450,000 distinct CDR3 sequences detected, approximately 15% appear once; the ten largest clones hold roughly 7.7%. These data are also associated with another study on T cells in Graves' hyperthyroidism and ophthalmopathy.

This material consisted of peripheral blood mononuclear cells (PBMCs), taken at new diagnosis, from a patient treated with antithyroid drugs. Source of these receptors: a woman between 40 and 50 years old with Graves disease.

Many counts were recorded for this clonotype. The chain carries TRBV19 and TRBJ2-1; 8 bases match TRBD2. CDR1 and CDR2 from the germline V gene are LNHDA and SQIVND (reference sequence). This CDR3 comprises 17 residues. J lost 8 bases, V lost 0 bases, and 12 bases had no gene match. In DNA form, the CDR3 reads TGTGCCAGTAGTATAGATCGGATCGGGAGGGGAACCGATGAGCAGTTCTTC. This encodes CASSIDRIGRGTDEQFF.

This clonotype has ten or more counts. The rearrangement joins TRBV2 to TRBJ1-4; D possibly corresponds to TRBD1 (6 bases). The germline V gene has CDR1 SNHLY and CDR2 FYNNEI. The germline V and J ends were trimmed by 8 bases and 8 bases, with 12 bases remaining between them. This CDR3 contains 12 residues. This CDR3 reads CASQGREEKLFF. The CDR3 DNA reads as TGTGCCAGCCAGGGGAGGGAGGAAAAACTGTTTTTT.

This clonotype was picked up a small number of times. The CDR3 nucleotides read TGTGCCAGCAGCCAAGATCTTGACGGAAATGAGCAGTTCTTC. Its translation: CASSQDLDGNEQFF. The rearrangement uses TRBV3-1 and TRBJ2-1; D is uncertain. Between the trimmed V and J ends, which lost 0 bases and 7 bases, there was a span of 10 bases. CDR3 length equals 14 residues. Germline V lookup: CDR1 LGHDT, CDR2 YNNKEL (reference sequence).

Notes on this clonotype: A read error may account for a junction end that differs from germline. The CDR3 bases are TGTGCCAGCAGCTTAGGGGGACCGACAGTGAGTTACTTC. Its protein product is CASSLGGPTVSYF. This sequence joins TRBV5-1 and TRBJ2-5, with D maybe TRBD1 (6 bases). Per germline, CDR1 SGHRS and CDR2 YFSETQ. This CDR3 region has 13 residues. Supplemented by reference TRBV5-1 and TRBJ2-5, the full variable domain reads KAGVTQTPRYLIKTRGQQVTLSCSPISGHRSVSWYQQTPGQGLQFLFEYFSETQRNKGNFPGRFSGRQFSNSRSEMNVSTLELGDSALYLCASSLGGPTVSYFGPGTRLLVL.

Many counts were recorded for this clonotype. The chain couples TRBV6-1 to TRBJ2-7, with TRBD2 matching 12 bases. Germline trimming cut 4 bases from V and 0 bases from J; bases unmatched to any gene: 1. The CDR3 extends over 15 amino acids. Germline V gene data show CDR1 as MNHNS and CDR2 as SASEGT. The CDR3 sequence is CASSATSGSSYEQYF. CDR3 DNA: TGTGCCAGCAGTGCGACTAGCGGGAGCTCCTACGAGCAGTACTTC.

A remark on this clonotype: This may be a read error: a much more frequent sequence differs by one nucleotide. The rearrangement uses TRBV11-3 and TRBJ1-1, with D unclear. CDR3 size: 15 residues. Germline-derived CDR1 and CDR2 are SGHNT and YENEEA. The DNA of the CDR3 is TGTGTCAGCAGCTTATCTTCTGGGATGAACACTGAAGCTTTCTTT. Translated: CVSSLSSGMNTEAFF.

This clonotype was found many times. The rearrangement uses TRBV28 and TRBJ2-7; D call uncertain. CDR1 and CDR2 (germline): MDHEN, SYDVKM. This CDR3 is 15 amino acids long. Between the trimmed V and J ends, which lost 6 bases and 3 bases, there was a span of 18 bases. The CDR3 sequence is CASSHLAPDYYEQYF. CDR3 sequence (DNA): TGTGCCAGCAGCCACCTCGCCCCTGATTACTACGAGCAGTACTTC.

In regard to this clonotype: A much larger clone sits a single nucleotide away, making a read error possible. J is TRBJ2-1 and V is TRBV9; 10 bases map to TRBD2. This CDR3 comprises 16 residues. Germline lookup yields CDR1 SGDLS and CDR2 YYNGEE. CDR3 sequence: CANSVGGTSVYNEQFF. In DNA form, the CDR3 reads TGTGCCAACAGCGTAGGAGGGACTAGCGTTTACAATGAGCAGTTCTTC.

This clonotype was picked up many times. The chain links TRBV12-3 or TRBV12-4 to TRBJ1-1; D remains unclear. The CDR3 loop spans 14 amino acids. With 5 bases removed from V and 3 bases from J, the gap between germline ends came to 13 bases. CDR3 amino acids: CASSQQSLDTEAFF. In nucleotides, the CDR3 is TGTGCCAGCAGTCAACAGTCTTTAGACACTGAAGCTTTCTTT.

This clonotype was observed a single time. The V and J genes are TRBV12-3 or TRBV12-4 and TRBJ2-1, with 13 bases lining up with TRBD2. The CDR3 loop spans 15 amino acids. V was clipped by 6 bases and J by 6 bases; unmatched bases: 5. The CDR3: CASSSTSGRFNEQFF. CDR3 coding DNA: TGTGCCAGCAGCTCGACTAGCGGGAGGTTCAATGAGCAGTTCTTC.

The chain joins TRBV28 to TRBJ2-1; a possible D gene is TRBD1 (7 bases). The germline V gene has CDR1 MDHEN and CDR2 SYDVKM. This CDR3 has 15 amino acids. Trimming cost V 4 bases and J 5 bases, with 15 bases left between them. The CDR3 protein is CASSWSRGRNNEQFF. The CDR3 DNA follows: TGTGCCAGCAGTTGGTCCAGGGGGAGGAACAATGAGCAGTTCTTC.

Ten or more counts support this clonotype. Here the CDR3 reads CASSKTSGPYEQYF. The DNA of the CDR3 is TGTGCCAGCAGCAAGACTAGCGGCCCCTACGAGCAGTACTTC. The chain joins TRBV7-2 to TRBJ2-7, with TRBD2 matching 9 bases. V lost 5 bases to trimming and J lost 2 bases; unmatched junction nucleotides: 4. The length of the CDR3 is 14 residues. The V gene's germline CDR1 is SGHTA and CDR2 FQGNSA.

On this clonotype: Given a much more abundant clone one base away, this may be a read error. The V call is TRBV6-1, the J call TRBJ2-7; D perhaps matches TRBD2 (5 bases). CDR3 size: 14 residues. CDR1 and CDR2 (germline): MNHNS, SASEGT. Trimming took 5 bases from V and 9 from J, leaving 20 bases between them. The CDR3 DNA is TGTGCCAGCAGTACCCCGGAGGTGGGTTTGAGGCAGTACTTC. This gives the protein CASSTPEVGLRQYF.

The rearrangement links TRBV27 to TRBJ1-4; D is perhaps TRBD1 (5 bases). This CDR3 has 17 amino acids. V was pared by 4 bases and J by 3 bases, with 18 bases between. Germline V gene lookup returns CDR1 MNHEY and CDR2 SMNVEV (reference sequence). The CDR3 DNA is TGTGCCAGCAGTTCGGGACCTCCCCACTCCCCTAATGAAAAACTGTTTTTT. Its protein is CASSSGPPHSPNEKLFF.

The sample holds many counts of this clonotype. The CDR3 coding sequence is TGTGCCAGCAGTTCGCACGGGAGTTCTGGGGCCAACGTCCTGACTTTC. Translating it yields CASSSHGSSGANVLTF. The V and J genes are TRBV12-3 or TRBV12-4 and TRBJ2-6, with D perhaps TRBD2 (6 bases). The CDR3 loop spans 16 amino acids. The ends were cut back, 4 bases at V and 1 base at J, with 11 bases in the middle.

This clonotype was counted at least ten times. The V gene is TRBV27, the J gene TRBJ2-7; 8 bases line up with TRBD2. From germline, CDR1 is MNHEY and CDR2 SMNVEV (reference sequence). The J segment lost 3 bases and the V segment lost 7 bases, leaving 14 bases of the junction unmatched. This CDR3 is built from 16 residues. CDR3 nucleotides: TGTGCCAGCACCGCTTCGCTCGGGACTAGACACTACGAGCAGTACTTC. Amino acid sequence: CASTASLGTRHYEQYF.

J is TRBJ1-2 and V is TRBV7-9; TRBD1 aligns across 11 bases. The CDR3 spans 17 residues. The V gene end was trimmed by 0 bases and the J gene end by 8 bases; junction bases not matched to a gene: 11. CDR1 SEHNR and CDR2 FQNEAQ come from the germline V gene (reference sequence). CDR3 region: CASSLAGPRTGGQGYTF. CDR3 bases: TGTGCCAGCAGCTTAGCGGGCCCTCGGACAGGGGGCCAGGGCTACACCTTC.

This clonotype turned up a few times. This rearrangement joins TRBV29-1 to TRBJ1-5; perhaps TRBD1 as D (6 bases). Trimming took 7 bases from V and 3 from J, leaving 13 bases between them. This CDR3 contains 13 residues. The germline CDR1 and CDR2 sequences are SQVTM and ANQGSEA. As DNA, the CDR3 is TGCAGCGCGGGGGGGGCTTCCAATCAGCCCCAGCATTTT. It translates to CSAGGASNQPQHF.

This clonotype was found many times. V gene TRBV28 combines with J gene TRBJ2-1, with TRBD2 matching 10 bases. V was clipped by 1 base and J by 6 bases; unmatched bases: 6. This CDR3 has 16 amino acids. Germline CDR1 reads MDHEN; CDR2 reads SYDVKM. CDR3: CASSLSGLAGANEQFF. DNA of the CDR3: TGTGCCAGCAGTTTATCGGGTCTAGCGGGAGCCAATGAGCAGTTCTTC.

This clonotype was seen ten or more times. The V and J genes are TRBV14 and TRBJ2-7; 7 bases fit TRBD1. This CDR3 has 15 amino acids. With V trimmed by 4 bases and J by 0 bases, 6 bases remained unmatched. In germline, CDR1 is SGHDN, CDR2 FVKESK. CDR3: CASSLGQRSSYEQYF. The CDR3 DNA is TGTGCCAGCAGCCTGGGACAGAGAAGCTCCTACGAGCAGTACTTC.

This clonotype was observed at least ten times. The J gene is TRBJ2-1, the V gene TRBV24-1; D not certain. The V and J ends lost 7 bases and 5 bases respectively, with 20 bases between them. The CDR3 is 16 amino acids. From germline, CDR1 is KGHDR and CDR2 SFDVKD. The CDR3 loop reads CATRGSIPPSNNEQFF. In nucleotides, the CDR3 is TGTGCCACCAGGGGTAGCATTCCCCCCTCGAACAATGAGCAGTTCTTC.